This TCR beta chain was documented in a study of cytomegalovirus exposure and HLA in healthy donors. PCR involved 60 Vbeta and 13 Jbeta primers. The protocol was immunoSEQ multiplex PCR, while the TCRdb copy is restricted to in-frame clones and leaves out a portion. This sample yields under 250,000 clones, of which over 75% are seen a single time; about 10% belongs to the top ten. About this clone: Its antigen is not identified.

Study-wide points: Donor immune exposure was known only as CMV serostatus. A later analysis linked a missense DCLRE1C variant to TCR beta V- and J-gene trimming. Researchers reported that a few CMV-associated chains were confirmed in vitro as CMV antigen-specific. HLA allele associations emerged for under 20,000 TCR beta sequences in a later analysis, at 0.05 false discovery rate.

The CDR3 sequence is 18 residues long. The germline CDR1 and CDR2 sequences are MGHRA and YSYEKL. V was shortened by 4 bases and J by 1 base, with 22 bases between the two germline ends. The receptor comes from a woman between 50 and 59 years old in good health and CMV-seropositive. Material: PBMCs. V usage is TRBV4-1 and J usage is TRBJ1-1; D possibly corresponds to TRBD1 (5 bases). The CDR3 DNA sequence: TGCGCCAGCAGCCCGCGTTTAGGGGCCGAGGTGGGGAACACTGAAGCTTTCTTT. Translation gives CASSPRLGAEVGNTEAFF.